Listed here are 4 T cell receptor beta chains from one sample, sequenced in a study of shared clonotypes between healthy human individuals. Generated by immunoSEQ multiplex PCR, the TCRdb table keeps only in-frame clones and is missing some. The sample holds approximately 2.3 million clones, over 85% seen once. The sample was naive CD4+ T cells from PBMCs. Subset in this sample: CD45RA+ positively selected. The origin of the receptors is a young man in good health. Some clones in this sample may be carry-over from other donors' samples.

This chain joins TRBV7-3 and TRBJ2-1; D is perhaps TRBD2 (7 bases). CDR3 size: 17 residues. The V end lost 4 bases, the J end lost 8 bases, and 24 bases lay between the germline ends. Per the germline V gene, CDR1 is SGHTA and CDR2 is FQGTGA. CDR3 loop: CASSYQDRGLVSDEQFF. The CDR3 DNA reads TGTGCCAGCAGCTACCAGGACAGAGGACTAGTTTCGGATGAGCAGTTCTTC.

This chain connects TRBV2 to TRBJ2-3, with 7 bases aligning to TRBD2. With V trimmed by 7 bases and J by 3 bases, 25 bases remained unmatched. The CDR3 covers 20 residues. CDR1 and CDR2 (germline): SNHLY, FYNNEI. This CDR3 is CASKIETERMRESITDTQYF. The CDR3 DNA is TGTGCCAGCAAAATCGAAACAGAGAGGATGCGGGAGTCAATTACAGATACGCAGTATTTT.

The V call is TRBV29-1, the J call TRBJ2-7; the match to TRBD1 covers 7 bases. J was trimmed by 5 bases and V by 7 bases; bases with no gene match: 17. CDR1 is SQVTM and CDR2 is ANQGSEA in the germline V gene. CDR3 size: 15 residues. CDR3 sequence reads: CSATILTGRRDEQYF. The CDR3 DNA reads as TGCAGCGCCACCATCCTGACAGGGCGTAGAGACGAGCAGTACTTC.

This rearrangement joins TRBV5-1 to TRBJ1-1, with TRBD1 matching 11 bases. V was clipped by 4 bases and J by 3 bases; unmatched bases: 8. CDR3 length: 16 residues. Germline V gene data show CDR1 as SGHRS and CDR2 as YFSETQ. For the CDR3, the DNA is TGCGCCAGCAGCACTGGACAGGGGGCGATGCACACTGAAGCTTTCTTT. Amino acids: CASSTGQGAMHTEAFF. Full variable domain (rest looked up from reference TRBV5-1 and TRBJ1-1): KAGVTQTPRYLIKTRGQQVTLSCSPISGHRSVSWYQQTPGQGLQFLFEYFSETQRNKGNFPGRFSGRQFSNSRSEMNVSTLELGDSALYLCASSTGQGAMHTEAFFGQGTRLTVV.